This T cell receptor beta chain was recorded in a study of identical twins (TCRdb year 2016). For the study in its entirety: To test whether fetal clonotypes persist, the study used deep sequencing on TCR alpha and beta repertoires from monozygotic twins, unrelated adults of various ages, and cord blood. Replicate twin experiments were performed at different times using different library preparation protocols to rule out contamination. Study-wide findings and limitations: Invariant T cells such as MAIT and iNKT could partly confound zero-insertion analyses, although diverse VJ usage argued against such confounding for most clonotypes. Abundant cord blood beta clonotypes had fewer insertions, young adult naive repertoires showed a similar but weaker trend, and memory repertoires showed no such trend. Because the same donors could not be followed over many years, the conclusions relied on cross-sectional statistical analysis. Compared with coincidental sharing between unrelated individuals, out-of-frame TCR alpha sequences shared between twins had an excess of sequences with low generation probability. In monozygotic twins, recombination models systematically underestimated out-of-frame TCR alpha sharing, but the models matched the sharing seen between unrelated individuals. In beta out-of-frame sequences, excess twin sharing was weaker, because having fewer shared sequences lowered the signal-to-noise ratio.

Preparation of the library involved 5' RACE. The instrument given in TCRdb is Illumina HiSeq 2000. A universal primer binding site was added through template switching, and the final cDNA carried a unique molecular identifier so that TCR cDNA molecules could be counted accurately. Specific primers in the conserved constant-segment region were used to synthesize first-strand cDNA for TCR alpha and beta chains. Each cDNA library was double barcoded, with a SMART-Mk sample barcode plus Illumina barcodes, to control for contamination. TruSeq adapter sequences along with Illumina sample barcodes were introduced in two successive PCR steps. The Illumina HiSeq platform was used with custom primers to sequence TCR alpha and beta cDNA libraries. Per the original workflow: Raw reads were processed with MiGEC to extract unique molecular identifiers, and MiXCR was used to determine CDR3 positions. For each individual, recombination models were inferred using an EM algorithm with the repgenHMM and IGoR tools. Shared clonotypes were analyzed with the tcR package in R, and sharing was normalized by the product of cloneset sizes. Out-of-frame nonproductive sequences were analyzed to study raw recombination free of thymic and clonal selection effects. The public reads were reprocessed in TCRdb via fastp at Q25 and MiXCR, keeping in-frame beta chains. Rows with a matching CDR3 protein are joined into one entry that keeps the most common DNA and genes. What appears here as the V and J calls and clone size reflects TCRdb's work, not the paper's. Counted in this sample were 200,000 to 250,000 distinct CDR3 sequences; about 13% of them appeared once. The top ten clonotypes cover about 4.1% of the sample.

Every donor in the study was a healthy Caucasian. The twin cohort comprised three pairs of female monozygotic twins, all aged about 18 to 30 years. Using Miltenyi CD45RO+ enrichment and human naive T-cell isolation kits, memory (CD45RO+) and naive T cells were isolated from PBMC. Per the germline V gene, SGDLS is the CDR1 and YYNGEE is the CDR2. Trimming accounts for 0 bases at V and 6 bases at J, while the number of junction bases matched to no gene is 4. The CDR3 sequence holds 15 residues, the cysteine and phenylalanine included. The DNA shown is the 45-base CDR3, in frame from base 1. Comment on this clonotype: Its antigen is not yet known. Base qualities are not recorded, but no much larger clone differs from it by a single base.

These records were also assigned to another study, of yellow fever vaccine responses in identical twins. Per the second study: The T cell response to vaccination in identical twins was reported by the authors to appear partly convergent and partly personalized. In identical twins, the study followed T cell clones that responded to the vaccine with precision.

The chain is assembled from TRBV9 and TRBJ2-1, and TRBD2 aligns with 9 junction nucleotides. The sample taken for sequencing was memory (CD45RO+) T cells sorted from blood. Interpreted using the paper, the cell subset or site label stands for: CD45RO+ enriched T cells. The receptor's source is a woman younger than 30 in good health. For the CDR3, the sequence is CASSVEVSGSNEQFF. Here is the DNA: TGTGCCAGCAGCGTAGAGGTTAGCGGGAGCAATGAGCAGTTCTTC.